This T cell receptor beta chain was observed in a study of T cell responses to AZD1222 COVID-19 vaccine. The J segment lost 3 bases and the V segment lost 4 bases, leaving 6 bases of the junction unmatched. This CDR3 contains 16 residues. CDR1 SSHAT and CDR2 FNYEAQ come from the germline V gene (reference sequence). The method was immunoSEQ multiplex PCR; TCRdb's version includes in-frame clones alone and lacks a portion of them. The sample carries about 140,000 clones, over 85% recorded once. The sample consisted of peripheral blood, taken on day 0 of AZD1222 vaccination. The receptor was isolated from an adult in good health. This chain joins TRBV7-7 and TRBJ2-3, with 11 bases that match TRBD1. DNA for the CDR3: TGTGCCAGCAGCTCCCCGGGACAGGGGGATACAGATACGCAGTATTTT. Residues: CASSSPGQGDTDTQYF.